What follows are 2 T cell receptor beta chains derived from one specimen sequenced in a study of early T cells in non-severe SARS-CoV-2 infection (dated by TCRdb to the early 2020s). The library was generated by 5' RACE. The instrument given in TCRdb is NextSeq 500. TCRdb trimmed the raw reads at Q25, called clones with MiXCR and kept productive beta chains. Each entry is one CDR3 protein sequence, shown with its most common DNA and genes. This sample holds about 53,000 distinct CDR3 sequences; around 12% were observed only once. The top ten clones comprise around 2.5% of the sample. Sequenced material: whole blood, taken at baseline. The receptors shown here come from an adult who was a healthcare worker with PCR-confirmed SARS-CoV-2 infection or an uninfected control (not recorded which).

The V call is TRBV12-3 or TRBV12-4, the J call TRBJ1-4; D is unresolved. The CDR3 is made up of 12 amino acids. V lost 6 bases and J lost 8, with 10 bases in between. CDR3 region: CASRYRREKLFF. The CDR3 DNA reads TGTGCCAGCAGATACCGAAGAGAAAAACTGTTTTTT.

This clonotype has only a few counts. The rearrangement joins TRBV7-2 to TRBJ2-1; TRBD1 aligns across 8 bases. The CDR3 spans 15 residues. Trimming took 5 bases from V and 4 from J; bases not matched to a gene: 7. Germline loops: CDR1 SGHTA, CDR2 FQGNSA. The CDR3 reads CASSRARQGYNEQFF. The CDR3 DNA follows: TGTGCCAGCAGCAGGGCCCGACAGGGGTACAATGAGCAGTTCTTC.